The rows below give T cell receptor beta chains drawn from one sample of a study of T cells after yellow fever vaccination. TCRdb analysed the 5' RACE reads with MiXCR anew, one entry per CDR3 protein. Found here are some 500,000 distinct CDR3 sequences, approximately 13% of them singletons; the top ten hold over 12%. The sequencing used PBMCs, collected on the day of the yellow fever booster vaccination. All receptors come from a young man who received the YFV17D yellow fever vaccine. Both conserved end residues are part of each CDR3. A D gene is named only where the DNA matches it firmly. Rows give clone size only sometimes, using once, few, many, or a class for an expanded clone.

>few|NA|TRBJ2-1|TRBV10-3
TGTGCCATCGTCTCCAATGAGCAGTTCTTC
CAIVSNEQFF
>NA|NA|TRBJ1-1|TRBV29-1
TGCAGCGTTGTTACAAACCTTGAAGCTTTCTTT
CSVVTNLEAFF
>many|NA|TRBJ1-4|TRBV4-3
TGCGCCAGCAGCTCAGGGCTCAATGAAAAACTGTTTTTT
CASSSGLNEKLFF
>few|NA|TRBJ2-2|TRBV12-3/TRBV12-4
TGTGCCAGCAGTACGGAGGGATGGACCGGGGAGCTGTTTTTT
CASSTEGWTGELFF
>few|NA|TRBJ2-2|TRBV27
TGTGCCAGCAGTTTAGACAGACGAGACACCGGGGAGCTGTTTTTT
CASSLDRRDTGELFF
>NA|TRBD2|TRBJ2-6|TRBV6-2/TRBV6-3
TGTGCCAGCAGTTCCACGACTAGCAAGCTCTCTGGGGCCAACGTCCTGACTTTC
CASSSTTSKLSGANVLTF
>NA|TRBD2|TRBJ2-3|TRBV6-1
TGTGCCAGCAGCAACACTGGGACTAGCGGAGATACGCAGTATTTT
CASSNTGTSGDTQYF
>NA|NA|TRBJ2-7|TRBV6-4
TGTGCCAGCAGTGACTCGAGACATAACCCCTACGAGCAGTACTTC
CASSDSRHNPYEQYF
>many|NA|TRBJ2-1|TRBV20-1
TGCAGTGCTAGGGCCTCGGCGGGCGGGTACAATGAGCAGTTCTTC
CSARASAGGYNEQFF
>NA|NA|TRBJ2-5|TRBV7-2
TGTGCCAGCAGCCCCGATGGGTTGGTGGAGACCCAGTACTTC
CASSPDGLVETQYF
>NA|NA|TRBJ2-7|TRBV27
TGTGCCAGCAGGCCCGGGGCGCTCCGAGAGCAGTACTTC
CASRPGALREQYF
>few|TRBD2|TRBJ2-5|TRBV5-1
TGCGCCAGCAGCCCCTCCGTAGCGGGGATTAAGGGGGAGACCCAGTACTTC
CASSPSVAGIKGETQYF
>NA|TRBD2|TRBJ2-1|TRBV2
TGTGCCACTCTGGGGGGGTTTACATATGAGCAGTTCTTC
CATLGGFTYEQFF
>NA|NA|TRBJ1-6|TRBV19
TGTGCCAGTAGTATCCAGAGAAAGCCTTCACCCCTCCACTTT
CASSIQRKPSPLHF
>few|NA|TRBJ1-1|TRBV11-2
TGTGCCAGCAGCTTCGCCCCTGTCCCGAACACTGAAGCTTTCTTT
CASSFAPVPNTEAFF
>NA|NA|TRBJ2-7|TRBV5-1
TGCGCCAGCAGCTTGACCGGCGCTCGCCGGGGCGAGCAGTACTTC
CASSLTGARRGEQYF
>many|NA|TRBJ1-3|TRBV16
TGTGCCAGCAGCAACTCTGGAAACACCATATATTTT
CASSNSGNTIYF
>many|TRBD1|TRBJ2-7|TRBV28
TGTGCCAGCAGTCCATCCACAGGGGATGGCTTCCACGAGCAGTACTTC
CASSPSTGDGFHEQYF
>few|TRBD2|TRBJ2-1|TRBV7-2
TGTGCCAGCAGATCCCAGCGGGACGGCAATGAGCAGTTCTTC
CASRSQRDGNEQFF
>few|NA|TRBJ2-3|TRBV7-2
TGTGCCAGCAGCCCTGACGGCTACACAGATACGCAGTATTTT
CASSPDGYTDTQYF
>few|NA|TRBJ2-1|TRBV6-2/TRBV6-3
TGTGCCAGCGGACGGGCAACCTACAATGAGCAGTTCTTC
CASGRATYNEQFF
>few|TRBD2|TRBJ2-4|TRBV6-5
TGTGCCAGCAGTTACGGGGGGGGGGGAGCCAAAAACATTCAGTACTTC
CASSYGGGGAKNIQYF
>NA|NA|TRBJ2-6|TRBV5-6
TGTGCCAGCAGCAGCCCCTCCAACTCTGGGGCCAACGTCCTGACTTTC
CASSSPSNSGANVLTF
>few|NA|TRBJ1-2|TRBV29-1
TGCAGCGTTACCGCAGCTAACTATGGCTACACCTTC
CSVTAANYGYTF
>NA|NA|TRBJ1-6|TRBV28
TGTGCCAGCAGTCTCCCGGGGACCTCACCCCTCCACTTT
CASSLPGTSPLHF
>NA|NA|TRBJ2-3|TRBV5-6
TGTGCCAGCAGCCCACTCCCGCCATGGCCCCCAGATACGCAGTATTTT
CASSPLPPWPPDTQYF
>few|NA|TRBJ1-5|TRBV29-1
TGCAGCGCCGCGGCGGGGGGGAGCGGGGCCCAGCATTTT
CSAAAGGSGAQHF
>many|TRBD2|TRBJ2-1|TRBV7-6
TGTGCCAGCAGCTTAGAGTTGACTAGCGGATACAATGAGCAGTTCTTC
CASSLELTSGYNEQFF
>few|TRBD2|TRBJ2-2|TRBV7-9
TGTGCCAGCAGCCCCCACGGGACTAGGACCGGGGAGCTGTTTTTT
CASSPHGTRTGELFF
>few|TRBD2|TRBJ2-3|TRBV5-4
TGTGCCAGCACTCGGACTAGCGGAGCCTTGGGAGATACGCAGTATTTT
CASTRTSGALGDTQYF
>few|NA|TRBJ1-1|TRBV29-1
TGCAGCGTTTGGGCAGGCCGTAATGCTGAAGCTTTCTTT
CSVWAGRNAEAFF
>many|NA|TRBJ1-6|TRBV5-6
TGTGCCAGCAGCTTGGACCCCGCGTGGAATTCACCCCTCCACTTT
CASSLDPAWNSPLHF
>NA|NA|TRBJ2-1|TRBV4-3
TGCGCCAGCAGCCTAACGAGCGACTCCTACAATGAGCAGTTCTTC
CASSLTSDSYNEQFF
>NA|NA|TRBJ2-4|TRBV20-1
TGCAGTGCTAGAGAAATGGGAGTCCGCATTCAGTACTTC
CSAREMGVRIQYF
>NA|NA|TRBJ2-7|TRBV7-2
TGTGCCAGCAGCTTAGCGCTCACTGGAAACGAGCAGTACTTC
CASSLALTGNEQYF
>many|NA|TRBJ2-5|TRBV12-3/TRBV12-4
TGTGCCAGCAGACTCCTCGGGGACGTTGTACAAGAGACCCAGTACTTC
CASRLLGDVVQETQYF
>NA|NA|TRBJ2-5|TRBV5-1
TGCGCCAGCAGCTTGGTCCGGGACACTAGAGAGACCCAGTACTTC
CASSLVRDTRETQYF
>NA|TRBD2|TRBJ2-5|TRBV28
TGTGCCAGCAGTGATAGCGGGAGTTTTGATGGGACCCAGTACTTC
CASSDSGSFDGTQYF
>NA|NA|TRBJ1-6|TRBV28
TGTGCCACCCAGATCCCCGGGAGCCTCCACTTT
CATQIPGSLHF
>NA|TRBD1|TRBJ1-1|TRBV6-2/TRBV6-3
TGTGCCACCTTACAGGGGGCAGGAGCTTTCTTT
CATLQGAGAFF
>few|NA|TRBJ2-5|TRBV30
TGTGCCTGGAGTACTCCCAGTGGCCTCCAAGAGACCCAGTACTTC
CAWSTPSGLQETQYF
>few|NA|TRBJ2-2|TRBV9
TGTGCCAGCAATCCCTCGGGGAACACCGGGGAGCTGTTTTTT
CASNPSGNTGELFF
>NA|NA|TRBJ2-3|TRBV4-2
TGTGCCAGCAGCCAAGCAGCCCACACAGATACGCAGTATTTT
CASSQAAHTDTQYF